Following are 18 T cell receptor beta chains from one sample sequenced in a study of blood T cell repertoires in COVID-19. Sequencing was performed with immunoSEQ multiplex PCR; in TCRdb, only in-frame clones are kept and a portion is missing. This sample yields over 150,000 clones, of which under 80% are seen a single time; approximately 13% belongs to the top ten. Specimen: peripheral blood. The receptors stem from a woman aged 45-60 years with acute or convalescent COVID-19.

The CDR3 spells CASSEVTDTQYF. In nucleotides, the CDR3 is TGTGCCAGCAGTGAAGTAACAGATACGCAGTATTTT. V and J are TRBV6-1 and TRBJ2-3; D not certain. The length of the CDR3 is 12 residues. Germline lookup yields CDR1 MNHNS and CDR2 SASEGT. The V end lost 1 base, the J end lost 3 bases, and 2 bases lay between the germline ends.

CDR3 in amino acids: CASSYSSSRADEQYF. CDR3 DNA: TGTGCCAGCAGTTACTCCTCTAGCCGGGCGGACGAGCAGTACTTC. The chain recombines TRBV6-2 or TRBV6-3 with TRBJ2-7; tentative D call: TRBD2 (5 bases). V was pared by 0 bases and J by 5 bases, with 14 bases between. The CDR3 consists of 15 residues. The germline gives CDR1 MNHEY, CDR2 SVGEGT.

CDR3 DNA: TGTGCCACCAGTGATTCCCGGACAGGTGGACTCTATGGCTACACCTTC. The encoded protein is CATSDSRTGGLYGYTF. The chain carries TRBV24-1 and TRBJ1-2; 7 bases agree with TRBD1. Unmatched junction bases numbered 9, after V lost 2 bases and J lost 4 bases. The germline gives CDR1 KGHDR, CDR2 SFDVKD. The length of the CDR3 is 16 residues.

V and J are TRBV9 and TRBJ1-4, with 11 positions matching TRBD1. The trim removed 4 bases at V and 7 bases at J, leaving 6 bases unmatched. The CDR3 totals 15 residues. Germline V gene sequence: CDR1 SGDLS, CDR2 YYNGEE. This chain's CDR3 is CASSPSGTGGEKLFF. The CDR3 nucleotides read TGTGCCAGCAGCCCATCCGGGACAGGGGGTGAAAAACTGTTTTTT.

In this sample, this clone turned up once. The gene calls are TRBV19 and TRBJ1-1, with 7 positions matching TRBD1. Germline CDR1 reads LNHDA; CDR2 reads SQIVND (reference sequence). J lost 1 base, V lost 6 bases, and 11 bases had no gene match. This CDR3 has 16 residues. CDR3 region: CASSPTGDLGNTEAFF. In DNA, the CDR3 is TGTGCCAGTAGCCCCACAGGGGACCTGGGGAACACTGAAGCTTTCTTT.

J is TRBJ2-7 and V is TRBV15, with D possibly matching TRBD1 (5 bases). Germline lookup yields CDR1 LNHNV and CDR2 YYDKDF (reference sequence). V was cut by 1 base and J by 4 bases, with 14 bases left in between. The CDR3 covers 15 residues. Here the CDR3 reads CATSRGRGSEYEQYF. CDR3 bases: TGTGCCACCAGCAGAGGAAGGGGCAGCGAGTACGAGCAGTACTTC.

The gene calls are TRBV6-1 and TRBJ1-1; TRBD1 might be the D (5 bases). The CDR3 is 12 amino acids. V gave up 3 bases and J gave up 11 bases, with 13 bases separating them. Germline V gene lookup returns CDR1 MNHNS and CDR2 SASEGT. The CDR3 DNA reads as TGTGCCAGCAGTGAGCGGGGCGTTGGTGCTTTCTTT. It codes for CASSERGVGAFF.

This chain joins TRBV30 and TRBJ1-2; D gene uncertain. The CDR3 loop spans 14 amino acids. Germline V gives CDR1 GTSNPN, CDR2 SVGIG (reference sequence). Trimming removed 4 bases at V and 4 bases at J, with 16 bases between. This CDR3 reads CAWTPERVFYGYTF. The CDR3 DNA reads as TGTGCCTGGACCCCAGAGAGGGTTTTCTATGGCTACACCTTC.

V usage is TRBV10-1 and J usage is TRBJ2-7; D might be TRBD1 (6 bases). Looked up from germline, CDR1 is WNHNN and CDR2 is SYGVQD (reference sequence). V lost 2 bases, J lost 7 bases, and 18 bases lay in between. This CDR3 region has 15 residues. CDR3 sequence reads: CASSEGQGTFGEQYF. CDR3 DNA: TGCGCCAGCAGTGAGGGGCAGGGGACGTTTGGGGAGCAGTACTTC.

V is TRBV19 and J is TRBJ2-1, with a weak D call TRBD1 (5 bases). The CDR3 is 16 residues long. The germline CDR1 and CDR2 sequences are LNHDA and SQIVND (reference sequence). V was cut by 2 bases and J by 5 bases, with 16 bases left in between. The CDR3 sequence: CASSIFEQGLHNEQFF. CDR3 in DNA: TGTGCCAGTAGTATATTTGAGCAGGGTTTGCACAATGAGCAGTTCTTC.

The sample holds one count of this clone. V and J are TRBV7-6 and TRBJ2-7; perhaps TRBD1 as D (6 bases). The V gene lost 5 bases and the J gene lost 0 bases, with 14 bases spanning the gap. The CDR3 runs 15 residues. CDR1 SGHVS and CDR2 FNYEAQ come from the germline V gene. The CDR3 sequence is CASSPRRDISYEQYF. For the CDR3, the DNA is TGTGCCAGCAGCCCTAGAAGGGACATCTCCTACGAGCAGTACTTC.

The chain has TRBV9 and TRBJ1-2; a weak D match, TRBD1 (6 bases). The V end was cut by 4 bases, the J end by 4 bases, with 14 bases between. The CDR3 is made up of 14 amino acids. CDR1 SGDLS and CDR2 YYNGEE come from the germline V gene. CDR3 in DNA: TGTGCCAGCAGCCAGGGGACGGAGATCTATGGCTACACCTTC. Translated, it gives CASSQGTEIYGYTF.

The CDR3 here is CASSRWQGKYEQYF. In DNA form, the CDR3 reads TGTGCCAGCAGCAGGTGGCAGGGAAAATACGAGCAGTACTTC. The chain is built from TRBV21-1 and TRBJ2-7; the table's D call of TRBD1 was not tested on the DNA. TRBV21-1 is a documented pseudogene. There are 14 residues in the CDR3.

This clone was found a few times. The chain is built from TRBV18 and TRBJ1-1; D remains ambiguous. This CDR3 region has 12 residues. Trimming removed 4 bases at V and 10 bases at J, with 13 bases between. Germline V gives CDR1 KGHSH, CDR2 LQKENI. This CDR3 reads CASSLMEDGAFF. In nucleotides, the CDR3 is TGTGCCAGCTCACTGATGGAGGACGGAGCTTTCTTT.

This clone has a handful of counts. At one of its ends the junction is not consistent with the germline gene, which may arise from a read error. The rearrangement links TRBV15 to TRBJ2-7; 8 nucleotides line up with TRBD1. Germline V gene sequence: CDR1 LNHNV, CDR2 YYDKDF (reference sequence). The CDR3 runs 12 residues. CDR3 sequence reads: CATSRDGQGKSF. CDR3 DNA sequence: TGTGCCACCAGCAGAGATGGACAGGGAAAGAGCTTC. The complete variable domain, with remaining parts taken from reference TRBV15 and TRBJ2-7, reads DAMVIQNPRYQVTQFGKPVTLSCSQTLNHNVMYWYQQKSSQAPKLLFHYYDKDFNNEADTPDNFQSRRPNTSFCFLDIRSPGLGDTAMYLCATSRDGQGKSFGPGTRLTVT.

The chain carries TRBV14 and TRBJ1-4; D might be TRBD1 (5 bases). The CDR3 is 18 residues long. From germline, CDR1 is SGHDN and CDR2 FVKESK. Trimming left V 2 bases short and J 8 bases short, with 24 bases between. This CDR3 reads CASSQPTFQGGLGEKLFF. The CDR3 DNA is TGTGCCAGCAGCCAACCTACTTTCCAGGGAGGTCTCGGCGAAAAACTGTTTTTT.

This clone was recorded many times. The chain uses TRBV19 and TRBJ2-2, with D possibly being TRBD1 (7 bases). The CDR3 contains 14 residues. V dropped 5 bases and J dropped 6 bases, with 13 bases sitting between them. Germline CDR1 reads LNHDA; CDR2 reads SQIVND (reference sequence). This chain's CDR3 is CASSPPRGAGELFF. Here the CDR3 DNA reads TGTGCCAGTAGTCCTCCCAGGGGGGCCGGGGAGCTGTTTTTT.

The chain couples TRBV7-2 to TRBJ2-3; 7 bases align to TRBD1. Germline V gene data show CDR1 as SGHTA and CDR2 as FQGNSA. J was trimmed by 6 bases and V by 0 bases; bases with no gene match: 12. CDR3 size: 17 residues. The CDR3 DNA reads as TGTGCCAGCAGCTTAGCGTACAGGGGCGGATCAGGGGATACGCAGTATTTT. Translation gives CASSLAYRGGSGDTQYF.